Listed below are T cell receptor beta chains from one sample, sequenced in a study of blood T cell repertoires in COVID-19. Assay: immunoSEQ multiplex PCR; the TCRdb copy retains only in-frame clones and omits some. The table has about 260,000 clones, about 90% seen once; the top ten hold around 3.1%. The sample consisted of PBMCs or T cells enriched from blood (not recorded which). These receptor sequences come from a woman aged 35 to 49 who had been exposed to COVID-19. The CDR3 runs from the conserved cysteine through the conserved F or W. Fields, in order: D gene, V gene, J gene, clone size, CDR3 protein, CDR3 DNA. A D gene is named only where the DNA matches it firmly. A clone size is listed for some rows: how often the clone was seen (once, few, many), or a class if it is expanded.

D: -
V: TRBV3-1/TRBV3-2
J: TRBJ2-1
size: few
CDR3: CASSLLRGIQGNEQFF
DNA: TGTGCCAGCAGCCTTCTCCGCGGGATCCAAGGGAATGAGCAGTTCTTC

D: TRBD1
V: TRBV4-1
J: TRBJ2-7
size: -
CDR3: CASSQAPTGVSEQYF
DNA: TGCGCCAGCAGCCAAGCCCCGACAGGGGTGTCCGAGCAGTACTTC

D: -
V: TRBV30
J: TRBJ2-2
size: -
CDR3: CAWGTAPTGELFF
DNA: TGTGCCTGGGGCACAGCCCCCACCGGGGAGCTGTTTTTT

D: TRBD2
V: TRBV7-2
J: TRBJ2-5
size: -
CDR3: CASSLQRGGLVVETQYF
DNA: TGTGCCAGCAGCTTACAGCGGGGGGGCTTGGTGGTAGAGACCCAGTACTTC

D: TRBD1
V: TRBV11-3
J: TRBJ2-1
size: -
CDR3: CASRPPTSTGDEQFF
DNA: TGTGCCAGCAGACCCCCCACCTCGACAGGGGATGAGCAGTTCTTC

D: -
V: TRBV7-8
J: TRBJ1-2
size: -
CDR3: CASSPRGAVSGYTF
DNA: TGTGCCAGCAGCCCACGGGGAGCTGTAAGTGGCTACACCTTC

D: -
V: TRBV5-4
J: TRBJ1-4
size: once
CDR3: CASSLIPGSLGEKLFF
DNA: TGTGCCAGCAGCCTGATCCCGGGTTCACTAGGGGAAAAACTGTTTTTT

D: -
V: TRBV18
J: TRBJ2-1
size: few
CDR3: CASSPVEGRQNEQFF
DNA: TGTGCCAGCTCACCGGTGGAGGGGCGGCAGAATGAGCAGTTCTTC

D: -
V: TRBV7-2
J: TRBJ1-5
size: -
CDR3: CASSWTAYSNQPQHF
DNA: TGTGCCAGCAGCTGGACAGCGTATAGCAATCAGCCCCAGCATTTT

D: TRBD2
V: TRBV5-1
J: TRBJ2-2
size: -
CDR3: CASTLRDRAGTSVNTGELFF
DNA: TGTGCCAGCACCCTTCGAGACAGAGCTGGGACTAGCGTGAACACCGGGGAGCTGTTTTTT

D: TRBD2
V: TRBV7-8
J: TRBJ2-3
size: -
CDR3: CASSSGLAKPPDTQYF
DNA: TGTGCCAGCAGCTCAGGACTAGCGAAACCACCAGATACGCAGTATTTT